A selection of T cell receptor beta chains follows, all from one sample in a study of beta chain features in type 1 diabetes. Profiled with immunoSEQ multiplex PCR; TCRdb holds only in-frame clones, not every one. Among 200,000 to 300,000 clones listed, about 15% were seen once. The sample taken for sequencing was naive CD4+ T cells from blood. The receptors were sampled from a young man with type 1 diabetes. CDR3s include the opening cysteine and the closing phenylalanine or tryptophan. The D gene is left open where the match is weak.

v_gene	d_gene	j_gene	CDR3aa
TRBV25-1	.	TRBJ2-5	CATKNAAGTETQYF
TRBV19	.	TRBJ2-5	CASSMAGTETQYF
TRBV18	TRBD1	TRBJ1-4	CASSTKGTGPEKLFF
TRBV2	TRBD1	TRBJ2-1	CASSDPQGVGNEQFF
TRBV5-1	TRBD1	TRBJ1-1	CASSNSNPGGTEAFF
TRBV30	.	TRBJ1-5	CAWTQGEGQPQHF
TRBV29-1	TRBD2	TRBJ2-5	CSVRGREGGETQYF
TRBV5-1	TRBD1	TRBJ2-3	CASSGTGSTDTQYF
TRBV29-1	TRBD2	TRBJ2-3	CSVKGLAGRTDTQYF
TRBV7-9	.	TRBJ2-6	CASSLAPGVAGANVLTF
TRBV19	.	TRBJ1-2	CASSIGGRTYYGYTF
TRBV5-1	TRBD1	TRBJ2-2	CASSRGQGTGELFF
TRBV9	.	TRBJ2-7	CASSVGQGPWDEQYF
TRBV5-4	TRBD2	TRBJ2-7	CASSPLAGGPGEQYF
TRBV2	.	TRBJ2-5	CASSEQGGETQYF